Listed below are T cell receptor beta chains from one sample, sequenced in a study of T cell changes during pregnancy in multiple sclerosis. Clones were sequenced by immunoSEQ multiplex PCR, and TCRdb holds only the in-frame ones, with some missing. The table records about 97,000 clones, around 92% of them present only once. Here the sequenced sample was peripheral blood, taken in the second trimester of pregnancy. These receptors all come from a female donor with multiple sclerosis, enrolled in a pregnancy study. The CDR3 runs from the conserved cysteine through the conserved F or W. Fields, in order: clone size, J gene, V gene, D gene, CDR3 protein, CDR3 DNA. A D gene is named only where the DNA matches it firmly. Clone size is not always given. Where it is, it says once, few, many or a class for expanded clones.

>-|TRBJ1-5|TRBV6-5|-
CASSRGLFSNQPQHF
TGTGCCAGCAGTAGGGGCCTTTTTAGCAATCAGCCCCAGCATTTT
>-|TRBJ1-1|TRBV7-2|-
CASSFFPGTEAFF
TGTGCCAGCAGCTTCTTTCCGGGCACTGAAGCTTTCTTT
>-|TRBJ2-7|TRBV5-1|-
CASSLAVPPDEQYF
TGCGCCAGCAGCTTGGCCGTCCCTCCCGACGAGCAGTACTTC
>-|TRBJ2-1|TRBV2|TRBD2
CASKLADSYNEQFF
TGTGCCAGCAAACTAGCGGACTCCTACAATGAGCAGTTCTTC
>-|TRBJ1-2|TRBV6-5|-
CASSYSPGNDYGYTF
TGTGCCAGCAGTTACTCGCCAGGGAACGACTATGGCTACACCTTC
>-|TRBJ2-1|TRBV30|TRBD2
CAWRPLGTSDYNEQFF
TGTGCCTGGAGGCCATTGGGGACTAGCGACTACAATGAGCAGTTCTTC
>-|TRBJ2-7|TRBV19|-
CATATVGGITYEQYF
TGTGCCACCGCGACGGTGGGCGGGATTACCTACGAGCAGTACTTC
>-|TRBJ2-5|TRBV7-6|TRBD2
CASSAPREGPGETQYF
TGTGCCAGCTCGGCCCCTAGGGAGGGCCCAGGAGAGACCCAGTACTTC
>once|TRBJ1-5|TRBV19|TRBD1
CASSTHRGGISNQPQHF
TGTGCCAGTAGTACCCACAGGGGGGGTATTAGCAATCAGCCCCAGCATTTT
>-|TRBJ2-7|TRBV27|TRBD1
CASSFVAGQGAREQYF
TGTGCCAGCAGTTTCGTAGCGGGACAGGGGGCGCGGGAGCAGTACTTC
>-|TRBJ2-7|TRBV5-1|TRBD2
CASSPRGSSYEQYF
TGCGCCAGCAGCCCGCGGGGGAGCTCCTACGAGCAGTACTTC
>once|TRBJ2-2|TRBV6-5|TRBD2
CASSYLAGTGELFF
TGTGCCAGCAGTTACCTAGCGGGCACCGGGGAGCTGTTTTTT
>-|TRBJ1-2|TRBV6-4|TRBD1
CASSDSINRGVLGSYTF
TGTGCCAGCAGTGACTCAATTAACAGGGGCGTCCTCGGGAGCTACACCTTC
>-|TRBJ2-1|TRBV28|TRBD2
CAGRTSGSWNNEQFF
TGTGCCGGACGGACTAGCGGGAGTTGGAACAATGAGCAGTTCTTC
>-|TRBJ1-3|TRBV5-1|TRBD1
CASSITGGPGNTIYF
TGCGCCAGCAGCATTACAGGGGGCCCCGGAAACACCATATATTTT
>-|TRBJ2-5|TRBV7-9|TRBD2
CASSPSRASGKETQYF
TGTGCCAGCAGCCCCTCAAGGGCTAGCGGGAAAGAGACCCAGTACTTC
>-|TRBJ2-1|TRBV7-2|TRBD1
CASSLASAGGYNEQFF
TGTGCCAGCAGCTTAGCTAGTGCAGGGGGCTACAATGAGCAGTTCTTC
>-|TRBJ1-4|TRBV6-5|-
CASSSDSRNEKLFF
TGTGCCAGCAGTTCTGACAGCCGTAATGAAAAACTGTTTTTT
>-|TRBJ2-7|TRBV2|TRBD2
CASTQSSLAGVMYEQYF
TGTGCCAGCACTCAAAGTTCACTAGCGGGAGTTATGTACGAGCAGTACTTC
>-|TRBJ2-1|TRBV7-3|TRBD2
CASSGLAGNNEQFF
TGTGCCAGCAGCGGACTAGCGGGAAACAATGAGCAGTTCTTC
>-|TRBJ1-2|TRBV19|TRBD1
CAARKEGADYGYTF
TGTGCCGCCCGAAAGGAGGGGGCTGACTATGGCTACACCTTC
>-|TRBJ2-6|TRBV11-2|-
CASSLGSGSGANVLTF
TGTGCCAGCAGCTTAGGGTCCGGCTCTGGGGCCAACGTCCTGACTTTC
>-|TRBJ2-6|TRBV9|TRBD1
CASSFRDRVTSGANVLTF
TGTGCCAGCAGCTTCCGGGACAGGGTAACATCTGGGGCCAACGTCCTGACTTTC
>-|TRBJ2-7|TRBV5-8|-
CASSLGLAGGYEQYF
TGTGCCAGCAGCTTAGGACTAGCAGGGGGATACGAGCAGTACTTC
>-|TRBJ1-1|TRBV19|-
CASSIRQERNTEAFF
TGTGCCAGTAGTATCCGACAGGAGAGGAACACTGAAGCTTTCTTT
>-|TRBJ2-4|TRBV6-6|TRBD2
CASSYGTSGNIQYF
TGTGCCAGCAGTTACGGGACTAGCGGAAACATTCAGTACTTC
>-|TRBJ2-7|TRBV7-3|-
CASAPAQASYEQYF
TGTGCCAGCGCACCGGCCCAGGCCTCCTACGAGCAGTACTTC